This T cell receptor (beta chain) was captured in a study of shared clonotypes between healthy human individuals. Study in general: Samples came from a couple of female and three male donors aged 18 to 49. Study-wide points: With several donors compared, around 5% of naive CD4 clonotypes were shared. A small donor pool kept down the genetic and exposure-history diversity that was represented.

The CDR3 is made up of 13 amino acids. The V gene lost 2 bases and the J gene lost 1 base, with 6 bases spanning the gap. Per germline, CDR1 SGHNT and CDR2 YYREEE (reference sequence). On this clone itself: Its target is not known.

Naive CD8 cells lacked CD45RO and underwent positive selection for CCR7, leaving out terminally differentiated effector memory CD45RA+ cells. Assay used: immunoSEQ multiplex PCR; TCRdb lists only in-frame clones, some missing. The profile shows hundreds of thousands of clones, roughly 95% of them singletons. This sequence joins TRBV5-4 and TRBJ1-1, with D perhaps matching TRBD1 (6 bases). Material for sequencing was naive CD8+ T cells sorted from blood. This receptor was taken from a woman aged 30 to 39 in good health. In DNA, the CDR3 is TGTGCCAGCAGCTTCAGGGGGAACACTGAAGCTTTCTTT. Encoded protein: CASSFRGNTEAFF.